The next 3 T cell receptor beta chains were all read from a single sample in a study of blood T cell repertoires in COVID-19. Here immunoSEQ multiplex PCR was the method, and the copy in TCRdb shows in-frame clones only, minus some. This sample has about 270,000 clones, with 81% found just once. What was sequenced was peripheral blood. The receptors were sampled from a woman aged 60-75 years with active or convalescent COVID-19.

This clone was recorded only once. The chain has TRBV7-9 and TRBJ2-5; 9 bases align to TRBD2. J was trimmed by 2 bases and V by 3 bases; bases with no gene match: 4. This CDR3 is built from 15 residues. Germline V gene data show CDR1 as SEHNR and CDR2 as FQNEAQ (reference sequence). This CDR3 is CASSLSLAGQETQYF. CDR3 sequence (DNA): TGTGCCAGCAGCTTGAGTCTAGCGGGGCAAGAGACCCAGTACTTC.

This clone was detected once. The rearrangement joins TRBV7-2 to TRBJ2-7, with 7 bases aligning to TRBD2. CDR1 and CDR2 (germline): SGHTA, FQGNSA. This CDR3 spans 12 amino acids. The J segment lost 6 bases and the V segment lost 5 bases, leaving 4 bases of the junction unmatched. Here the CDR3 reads CASSIRTSEQYF. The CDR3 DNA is TGTGCCAGCAGCATTCGGACTAGCGAGCAGTACTTC.

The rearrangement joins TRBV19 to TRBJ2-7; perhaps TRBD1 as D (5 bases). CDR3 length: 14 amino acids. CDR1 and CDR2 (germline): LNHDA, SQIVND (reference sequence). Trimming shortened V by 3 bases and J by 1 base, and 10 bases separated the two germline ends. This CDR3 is CASSIADKSYEQYF. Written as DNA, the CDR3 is TGTGCCAGTAGTATTGCGGACAAATCCTACGAGCAGTACTTC.